The 19 T cell receptor beta chains below were found in one sample sequenced in a study of blood T cell repertoires in COVID-19. TCRdb's copy holds only in-frame clones and misses some; the assay was immunoSEQ multiplex PCR. The profile shows 95,000 to 150,000 clones, about 86% of them singletons. The sample consisted of peripheral blood. These receptors were collected from a woman between 45 and 60 years old with acute or convalescent COVID-19.

This clone was seen a few times. The V gene is TRBV7-2, the J gene TRBJ1-1; D is possibly TRBD1 (5 bases). With 7 bases removed from V and 6 bases from J, the gap between germline ends came to 21 bases. The germline gives CDR1 SGHTA, CDR2 FQGNSA. The CDR3 loop spans 15 amino acids. CDR3 DNA sequence: TGTGCCAGCACCCGGGGGGTCCGGGGGTTGTCTGAAGCTTTCTTT. Protein sequence: CASTRGVRGLSEAFF. The full variable domain, its missing parts supplied by reference TRBV7-2 and TRBJ1-1, is GAGVSQSPSNKVTEKGKDVELRCDPISGHTALYWYRQSLGQGLEFLIYFQGNSAPDKSGLPSDRFSAERTGGSVSTLTIQRTQQEDSAVYLCASTRGVRGLSEAFFGQGTRLTVV.

The genes are TRBV5-1 and TRBJ2-1, with 11 bases that match TRBD1. The CDR3 is 12 residues long. Germline values: CDR1 SGHRS, CDR2 YFSETQ. Germline trimming cut 2 bases from V and 12 bases from J; bases unmatched to any gene: 1. DNA of the CDR3: TGCGCCAGCAGCTTTGGGACAGGGGGGCAGTTCTTC. As protein: CASSFGTGGQFF.

This clone was seen only a few times. The V gene is TRBV10-2, the J gene TRBJ1-3; TRBD1 might be the D (5 bases). Germline CDR1 WSHSY, CDR2 SAAADI. V shed 0 bases and J shed 0 bases, with 9 bases lying between them. This CDR3 is 16 amino acids long. The chain's CDR3 is CASSESWGVSGNTIYF. CDR3 in DNA: TGCGCCAGCAGTGAGTCCTGGGGGGTCTCTGGAAACACCATATATTTT.

The chain joins TRBV7-9 to TRBJ2-1; TRBD1 matches at 9 bases. CDR1 and CDR2 from the germline V gene are SEHNR and FQNEAQ (reference sequence). J gave up 6 bases and V 5 bases, and 5 bases lay outside the gene matches. The CDR3 has 14 residues. The CDR3 sequence: CASSTYRGPNEQFF. The CDR3 bases are TGTGCCAGCAGCACTTACAGGGGGCCCAATGAGCAGTTCTTC.

The chain carries TRBV10-3 and TRBJ2-7, with TRBD1 matching 8 bases. CDR1 and CDR2 from the germline V gene are ENHRY and SYGVKD. This CDR3 is built from 17 residues. Germline trimming cut 2 bases from V and 0 bases from J; bases unmatched to any gene: 9. The CDR3 nucleotides read TGTGCCATCAGTGAGGGAGCAGGGGGACAGGTCTCCTACGAGCAGTACTTC. Translated, it gives CAISEGAGGQVSYEQYF.

The J gene is TRBJ2-7, the V gene TRBV30, with D tentatively TRBD2 (5 bases). The germline V gene encodes CDR1 GTSNPN and CDR2 SVGIG (reference sequence). This CDR3 has 13 amino acids. The V end was cut by 0 bases, the J end by 6 bases, with 12 bases between. Here the CDR3 DNA reads TGTGCCTGGAGTGTTGGGCTAGCCAGCGAGCAGTACTTC. Protein: CAWSVGLASEQYF.

This clone was seen only a few times. The chain carries TRBV10-3 and TRBJ1-1; 9 bases are shared with TRBD1. Germline V lookup: CDR1 ENHRY, CDR2 SYGVKD. V lost 3 bases to trimming and J lost 8 bases; unmatched junction nucleotides: 7. The CDR3 is made up of 14 amino acids. The CDR3 coding sequence is TGTGCCATCAGTGAAAGAGGGACAGGGAAAGAAGCTTTCTTT. Its translation is CAISERGTGKEAFF.

Only one count was recorded for this clone. The chain links TRBV30 to TRBJ1-4, with D unresolved. Looked up from germline, CDR1 is GTSNPN and CDR2 is SVGIG (reference sequence). The CDR3 has 13 residues. The ends were cut back, 5 bases at V and 4 bases at J, with 11 bases in the middle. CDR3 loop: CAWSGPRNEKLFF. Here the CDR3 DNA reads TGTGCCTGGTCTGGGCCCCGTAATGAAAAACTGTTTTTT.

The chain is built from TRBV11-3 and TRBJ2-2; D remains ambiguous. V lost 4 bases, J lost 0 bases, and 6 bases lay in between. CDR1 and CDR2 from the germline V gene are SGHNT and YENEEA. The CDR3 runs to 14 residues. The CDR3 sequence is CASSSATNTGELFF. The DNA for the CDR3 is TGTGCCAGCAGCTCCGCTACGAACACCGGGGAGCTGTTTTTT.

The chain uses TRBV5-8 and TRBJ1-6, with TRBD1 matching 7 bases. Germline V gene data show CDR1 as SGHTS and CDR2 as YDEGEE. The CDR3 has 16 residues. Trimming removed 4 bases from V and 9 bases from J; junction bases left unmatched: 13. The CDR3 loop reads CASSAYRGGIGSPLHF. In nucleotides, the CDR3 is TGTGCCAGCAGCGCCTACAGGGGCGGGATAGGTTCACCCCTCCACTTT.

The sample holds one count of this clone. This rearrangement joins TRBV19 to TRBJ2-2, with 12 bases aligning to TRBD2. The J segment lost 6 bases and the V segment lost 6 bases, leaving 8 bases of the junction unmatched. The germline gives CDR1 LNHDA, CDR2 SQIVND (reference sequence). The CDR3 length is 16 residues. CDR3 protein: CASSLTASGGAGELFF. CDR3 nucleotides: TGTGCCAGTAGCCTGACGGCTAGCGGGGGGGCCGGGGAGCTGTTTTTT. Looking up the rest from reference TRBV19 and TRBJ2-2 gives the full variable domain: DGGITQSPKYLFRKEGQNVTLSCEQNLNHDAMYWYRQDPGQGLRLIYYSQIVNDFQKGDIAEGYSVSREKKESFPLTVTSAQKNPTAFYLCASSLTASGGAGELFFGEGSRLTVL.

V gene TRBV7-9 combines with J gene TRBJ1-2; 10 nucleotides match TRBD1. CDR1 and CDR2 (germline): SEHNR, FQNEAQ (reference sequence). The CDR3 consists of 18 residues. Unmatched junction bases numbered 16, after V lost 5 bases and J lost 4 bases. CDR3 in amino acids: CASSASGGGTGAIYGYTF. CDR3 DNA: TGTGCCAGCAGCGCCTCGGGGGGCGGGACAGGGGCTATCTATGGCTACACCTTC.

The genes are TRBV19 and TRBJ2-1, with 9 nucleotides matching TRBD1. The ends lost 10 bases at V and 5 bases at J; junction bases unmatched: 15. From germline, CDR1 is LNHDA and CDR2 SQIVND (reference sequence). This CDR3 has 16 residues. The CDR3 loop reads CATRILQGAQDNEQFF. CDR3 nucleotide sequence: TGTGCCACCAGAATTCTACAGGGGGCGCAAGACAATGAGCAGTTCTTC.

This clone showed up just a few times. This chain connects TRBV12-3 or TRBV12-4 to TRBJ1-4; 8 bases line up with TRBD1. The CDR3 has 13 residues. V dropped 10 bases and J dropped 7; count of bases not matched to a gene: 8. The CDR3: CATRTGSAEKLFF. The CDR3 DNA reads as TGTGCCACCCGGACAGGGTCGGCTGAAAAACTGTTTTTT.

The chain combines TRBV3-1 (or the pseudogene TRBV3-2) with TRBJ1-5, with TRBD1 as a possible D gene (5 bases). CDR3 length equals 13 residues. Trimming stripped 2 bases from V and 7 bases from J, with 9 bases between. Germline V gives CDR1 LGHDT, CDR2 YNNKEL (reference sequence). The CDR3 DNA is TGTGCCAGCAGCCAACAGGGCGGCCAGCCCCAGCATTTT. It encodes CASSQQGGQPQHF.

This clone was picked up a small number of times. The chain combines TRBV7-2 with TRBJ1-1; no clear D. The germline V gene has CDR1 SGHTA and CDR2 FQGNSA. V was trimmed by 1 base and J by 10 bases, leaving 7 bases between them. The CDR3 contains 11 residues. For the CDR3, the DNA is TGTGCCAGCAGCTTAGGATACACAGCTTTCTTT. Protein sequence: CASSLGYTAFF.

The rearrangement uses TRBV20-1 and TRBJ2-7; a possible D gene is TRBD2 (6 bases). V lost 3 bases and J 5 bases, leaving 8 bases between the germline ends. CDR3 length: 11 residues. Per the germline V gene, CDR1 is DFQATT and CDR2 is SNEGSKA (reference sequence). The CDR3 nucleotides read TGCAGTGCTAGGGGAGGACACGAGCAGTACTTC. Protein sequence: CSARGGHEQYF.

This clone was observed once. V is TRBV19 and J is TRBJ2-2, with D possibly being TRBD2 (5 bases). Trimming cost V 2 bases and J 2 bases, with 15 bases left between them. The germline V gene encodes CDR1 LNHDA and CDR2 SQIVND (reference sequence). The CDR3 contains 17 residues. CDR3: CASSIPEDDPNTGELFF. The CDR3 bases are TGTGCCAGTAGTATACCGGAGGATGACCCTAACACCGGGGAGCTGTTTTTT.

This sequence joins TRBV10-3 and TRBJ1-2; no clear D gene. This CDR3 comprises 13 residues. From germline, CDR1 is ENHRY and CDR2 SYGVKD. Trimming left V 4 bases short and J 2 bases short, with 8 bases between. CDR3 nucleotide sequence: TGTGCCATCAGTGGTTCAGGCAACTATGGCTACACCTTC. This encodes CAISGSGNYGYTF.